Following are 25 T cell receptor beta chains from one sample sequenced in a study of blood T cells in healthy people across ages. A sample-barcoded 5' primer and a J-beta primer mix were used in a second PCR of about 7 to 11 cycles. TCRdb reprocessed the 5' RACE reads with MiXCR, giving one entry per CDR3 protein. The sample holds 600,000 to 650,000 distinct CDR3 sequences, roughly 58% seen once. Sequenced input: blood. The receptors originated from a man aged 60 to 75 in good health.

The chain is built from TRBV12-3 or TRBV12-4 and TRBJ2-3; 7 bases are shared with TRBD2. Trimming took 6 bases from V and 2 from J; bases not matched to a gene: 8. This CDR3 has 15 residues. For the CDR3, the DNA is TGTGCCAGCAGCTCTCTCGGGGGGTTCACAGATACGCAGTATTTT. It yields the protein CASSSLGGFTDTQYF.

There are a few counts of this clonotype. The chain links TRBV28 to TRBJ2-7; 9 nucleotides line up with TRBD1. The tail of the sequence fits TRBJ2-5 better, so the J call may be wrong. The CDR3 contains 16 residues. Germline lookup yields CDR1 MDHEN and CDR2 SYDVKM. The CDR3 loop is CASSSIPGQGMETQYF. The CDR3 nucleotides are TGTGCCAGCAGTTCCATTCCGGGACAGGGTATGGAGACCCAGTACTTC.

This clonotype was observed a handful of times. One junction end does not reproduce the germline sequence, and a read error may be involved. V gene TRBV7-9 combines with J gene TRBJ2-1; 8 nucleotides line up with TRBD2. Germline V gene sequence: CDR1 SEHNR, CDR2 FQNEAQ (reference sequence). This CDR3 contains 16 residues. DNA of the CDR3: TGTGCCAGCAGCTTAGAGTGGACTAGCTCCAACAATGAGCAGTTCTTC. Encoded protein: CASSLEWTSSNNEQFF.

The rearrangement links TRBV5-1 to TRBJ2-6, with D possibly TRBD2 on 5 matching bases. CDR1 and CDR2 from the germline V gene are SGHRS and YFSETQ. V was clipped by 0 bases and J by 0 bases, with 10 bases between them. The CDR3 spans 17 residues. The CDR3 bases are TGCGCCAGCAGCTTGGAAGTTCGGGGCTCTGGGGCCAACGTCCTGACTTTC. Translating gives CASSLEVRGSGANVLTF. The full variable domain, its missing parts supplied by reference TRBV5-1 and TRBJ2-6, is KAGVTQTPRYLIKTRGQQVTLSCSPISGHRSVSWYQQTPGQGLQFLFEYFSETQRNKGNFPGRFSGRQFSNSRSEMNVSTLELGDSALYLCASSLEVRGSGANVLTFGAGSRLTVL.

CDR3 bases: TGCAGTGCTAGGACAGGGGCTAATGAAAAACTGTTTTTT. Translation gives CSARTGANEKLFF. The J gene is TRBJ1-4, the V gene TRBV20-1, with 8 bases aligning to TRBD1. V dropped 3 bases and J dropped 3; count of bases not matched to a gene: 0. CDR1 is DFQATT, CDR2 SNEGSKA, per germline (reference sequence). The CDR3 runs 13 residues.

The V call is TRBV4-1, the J call TRBJ2-1; 7 nucleotides agree with TRBD1. In germline, CDR1 is MGHRA, CDR2 YSYEKL. J lost 7 bases, V lost 0 bases, and 15 bases had no gene match. The CDR3 is made up of 18 amino acids. CDR3 DNA sequence: TGCGCCAGCAGCCAAGAAGGGGGCGGAGGTGAACTTACGAATGAGCAGTTCTTC. This gives the protein CASSQEGGGGELTNEQFF.

This clonotype turned up a few times. The V and J genes are TRBV15 and TRBJ2-7; 8 bases are a match to TRBD1. The CDR3 spans 17 residues. Germline V gene data show CDR1 as LNHNV and CDR2 as YYDKDF (reference sequence). V lost 3 bases and J lost 2; bases outside the gene matches: 12. The CDR3 DNA sequence: TGTGCCACCAGCAGGAGTCCCGGGACAGGCCAGGCCTACGAGCAGTACTTC. Amino acids: CATSRSPGTGQAYEQYF.

Regarding this clonotype: Just one base apart from a much larger clone, this may be a read error. The gene calls are TRBV12-3 or TRBV12-4 and TRBJ2-3; D could derive from TRBD1 or TRBD2 (6 bases each). Trimming removed 3 bases at V and 6 bases at J, with 13 bases between. There are 14 residues in the CDR3. The CDR3 DNA reads as TGTGCCAGCAGTTTGAGGGGGGCCGAGGATACGCAGTATTTT. Translation gives CASSLRGAEDTQYF.

The gene calls are TRBV4-2 and TRBJ1-2, with D possibly matching TRBD1 (5 bases). CDR3 length equals 15 residues. From germline, CDR1 is LGHNA and CDR2 YNFKEQ. The V gene lost 1 base and the J gene lost 2 bases, with 11 bases spanning the gap. The CDR3 loop reads CASSQGRQSNYGYTF. CDR3 coding DNA: TGTGCCAGCAGCCAAGGTAGACAGTCGAACTATGGCTACACCTTC.

The J gene is TRBJ2-1, the V gene TRBV5-8; 9 nucleotides match TRBD2. The CDR3 spans 15 residues. V lost 4 bases, J lost 6 bases, and 8 bases stayed unmatched. Germline V lookup: CDR1 SGHTS, CDR2 YDEGEE. The CDR3 region is CASSPSGGLLNEQFF. DNA for the CDR3: TGTGCCAGCAGCCCAAGCGGGGGGCTCCTCAATGAGCAGTTCTTC.

This clonotype was counted a few times. The V gene is TRBV5-1, the J gene TRBJ2-7; TRBD1 aligns across 7 bases. V gave up 5 bases and J gave up 3 bases; unmatched junction bases: 5. CDR3 length: 13 amino acids. CDR1 SGHRS and CDR2 YFSETQ come from the germline V gene. CDR3: CASSLGQIYEQYF. The CDR3, as DNA: TGCGCCAGCAGTCTGGGACAGATCTACGAGCAGTACTTC.

This clonotype was seen more than once but under ten times. The chain is built from TRBV6-6 and TRBJ2-7; TRBD2 is a possible D gene (7 bases). Germline CDR1 is MNHNY and CDR2 is SVGAGI (reference sequence). V was clipped by 5 bases and J by 0 bases, with 17 bases between them. The CDR3 covers 16 residues. CDR3 sequence reads: CASSPGGQAISYEQYF. The CDR3 DNA sequence: TGTGCCAGCAGTCCCGGGGGGCAGGCGATCTCCTACGAGCAGTACTTC.

The genes are TRBV2 and TRBJ1-1; the D is unclear. V was pared by 2 bases and J by 6 bases, with 13 bases between. Germline values: CDR1 SNHLY, CDR2 FYNNEI. CDR3 length: 14 amino acids. The CDR3 is CASSESVLGAEAFF. The CDR3 DNA reads as TGTGCCAGCAGTGAATCCGTGCTCGGTGCTGAAGCTTTCTTT.

This clonotype was seen only a few times. The rearrangement uses TRBV5-1 and TRBJ1-2; 8 bases agree with TRBD1. J lost 3 bases, V lost 4 bases, and 5 bases had no gene match. The CDR3 length is 14 residues. Germline V gene lookup returns CDR1 SGHRS and CDR2 YFSETQ. The CDR3 DNA sequence: TGCGCCAGCAGCCCCCTGGGACAGGACTATGGCTACACCTTC. This encodes CASSPLGQDYGYTF.

The chain couples TRBV6-6 to TRBJ2-7; tentatively, D is TRBD1 (6 bases). The DNA end lines up better with TRBJ2-4; the J call may be wrong. CDR1 MNHNY and CDR2 SVGAGI come from the germline V gene (reference sequence). This CDR3 spans 14 amino acids. The CDR3 protein is CASKGQGWRDIQYF. The CDR3 DNA sequence: TGTGCCAGCAAGGGGCAGGGGTGGAGAGACATTCAGTACTTC.

This sequence joins TRBV4-2 and TRBJ2-5, with TRBD2 as a possible D gene (6 bases). V lost 1 base, J lost 5 bases, and 17 bases lay in between. The CDR3 is made up of 16 amino acids. CDR1 and CDR2 from the germline V gene are LGHNA and YNFKEQ. CDR3 sequence (DNA): TGTGCCAGCAGCCAAGGTCCCCAGGGTGCGGGGGAGACCCAGTACTTC. This translates into CASSQGPQGAGETQYF.

V usage is TRBV28 and J usage is TRBJ2-7; D may match TRBD1 or TRBD2 (7 bases each). The germline CDR1 and CDR2 sequences are MDHEN and SYDVKM. There are 20 residues in the CDR3. Deletions cut 6 bases from V and 7 bases from J, with 37 bases between. In DNA form, the CDR3 reads TGTGCCAGCAGCCCATGGGAGGGGCACCGTAAGACAGGGTCCGAGAATGAGCAGTACTTC. This codes for CASSPWEGHRKTGSENEQYF.

With respect to this clonotype: A read error may be the cause here, since a much bigger clone is one base away. V gene TRBV3-1 combines with J gene TRBJ2-7; TRBD2 might be the D (5 bases). V was shortened by 7 bases and J by 2 bases, with 21 bases between the two germline ends. This CDR3 has 16 residues. Germline lookup yields CDR1 LGHDT and CDR2 YNNKEL (reference sequence). The CDR3 here is CASKGSGQPQAYEQYF. The CDR3 DNA follows: TGTGCCAGCAAAGGGAGTGGCCAGCCTCAAGCCTACGAGCAGTACTTC.

As for this clonotype: A junction boundary mismatches the germline segment, possibly from a read error. The gene calls are TRBV9 and TRBJ2-3, with 10 bases aligning to TRBD2. Germline CDR1 and CDR2: SGDLS and YYNGEE. The CDR3 contains 15 residues. CDR3 in amino acids: CASSSSGGFTDTRYF. CDR3 DNA: TGTGCCAGCAGCTCTAGCGGGGGATTCACAGATACGCGGTATTTT.

This chain joins TRBV13 and TRBJ2-7; no clear D. CDR1 and CDR2 (germline): PRHDT, FYEKMQ (reference sequence). This CDR3 comprises 12 residues. V dropped 3 bases and J dropped 3 bases, with 6 bases sitting between them. This CDR3 is CASSFRNYEQYF. For the CDR3, the DNA is TGTGCCAGCAGCTTCAGGAACTACGAGCAGTACTTC. Full variable domain (outside the CDR3, taken from reference TRBV13 and TRBJ2-7): AAGVIQSPRHLIKEKRETATLKCYPIPRHDTVYWYQQGPGQDPQFLISFYEKMQSDKGSIPDRFSAQQFSDYHSELNMSSLELGDSALYFCASSFRNYEQYFGPGTRLTVT.

This clonotype came up a few times. This chain connects TRBV2 to TRBJ2-1; 8 bases map to TRBD2. The CDR3 has 17 residues. After removal of 6 bases from V and 1 base from J, the junction contained 11 bases not matched to a gene. In germline, CDR1 is SNHLY, CDR2 FYNNEI. Here the CDR3 reads CASRAGTSGGSYNEQFF. The CDR3 bases are TGTGCCAGCAGGGCGGGTACTAGCGGTGGGTCCTACAATGAGCAGTTCTTC.

The chain carries TRBV20-1 and TRBJ2-1, with TRBD2 identical over 15 bases. In germline, CDR1 is DFQATT, CDR2 SNEGSKA (reference sequence). With 5 bases clipped from V and 4 bases from J, the junction kept 9 bases outside the gene matches. This CDR3 has 17 amino acids. CDR3: CSAPTGTSGRTYNEQFF. CDR3 sequence (DNA): TGCAGTGCTCCAACCGGGACTAGCGGGAGGACTTACAATGAGCAGTTCTTC.

The chain carries TRBV12-3 or TRBV12-4 and TRBJ1-2, with 9 positions matching TRBD1. The CDR3 extends over 15 amino acids. The J segment lost 5 bases and the V segment lost 4 bases, leaving 8 bases of the junction unmatched. This CDR3 reads CASSSSGQGKYGYTF. The CDR3 DNA reads as TGTGCCAGCAGTTCGTCCGGACAGGGGAAGTATGGCTACACCTTC.

The chain recombines TRBV20-1 with TRBJ2-3; possible D gene TRBD2, 7 bases. Germline lookup yields CDR1 DFQATT and CDR2 SNEGSKA (reference sequence). V shed 6 bases and J shed 0 bases, with 13 bases lying between them. The CDR3 runs to 14 residues. DNA of the CDR3: TGCAGTGCCCTCGAGGGGGGGAGCACAGATACGCAGTATTTT. Encoded protein: CSALEGGSTDTQYF.

J is TRBJ2-1 and V is TRBV29-1; 11 nucleotides agree with TRBD2. There are 19 residues in the CDR3. Germline-derived CDR1 and CDR2 are SQVTM and ANQGSEA. Losses at the gene ends were 6 bases for V and 3 bases for J; bases not matched to a gene: 19. The CDR3 nucleotides are TGCAGCGTCCGAAGGGGGACTAGCGGCCCCCCCACGAGCTACAATGAGCAGTTCTTC. It is translated as CSVRRGTSGPPTSYNEQFF.